The entry below describes one T cell receptor beta chain. The antigen is not known. The sample comes from a study of cytomegalovirus exposure and HLA in healthy donors. About the study: An earlier analysis found under 130 million unique TCR beta sequences from around 180 million T cells.

Donors had nominal health at sampling but likely had unrecorded immune exposures. Amplification used 60 Vbeta primers and 13 Jbeta primers. Authors' processing steps: In a later analysis, of about 80 million unique beta chains, roughly 11 million appeared in at least two donors. TCRdb's copy holds only in-frame clones and misses some; the assay was immunoSEQ multiplex PCR. The V and J calls and the clone size are those of that table, but D and trimming were determined from the DNA. The top ten clones hold 14% of a sample with roughly 96,000 clones, 65% to 85% of them seen once. Study-wide results and caveats: In an earlier analysis, productive rearrangement rates for most beta V segments clustered near 87% or 30%.

The J segment lost 7 bases and the V segment lost 5 bases, leaving 8 bases of the junction unmatched. The CDR3 runs to 14 residues. Per the germline V gene, CDR1 is SGHTA and CDR2 is FQGTGA. The sequenced sample was PBMCs. This clonotype was sampled from a woman aged 70-85 years in good health and CMV-seropositive. J is TRBJ1-5 and V is TRBV7-3; 7 bases are a match to TRBD1. The CDR3 reads CASSGYRGPQPQHF. The CDR3 coding sequence is TGTGCCAGCAGCGGCTACAGGGGACCCCAGCCCCAGCATTTT.